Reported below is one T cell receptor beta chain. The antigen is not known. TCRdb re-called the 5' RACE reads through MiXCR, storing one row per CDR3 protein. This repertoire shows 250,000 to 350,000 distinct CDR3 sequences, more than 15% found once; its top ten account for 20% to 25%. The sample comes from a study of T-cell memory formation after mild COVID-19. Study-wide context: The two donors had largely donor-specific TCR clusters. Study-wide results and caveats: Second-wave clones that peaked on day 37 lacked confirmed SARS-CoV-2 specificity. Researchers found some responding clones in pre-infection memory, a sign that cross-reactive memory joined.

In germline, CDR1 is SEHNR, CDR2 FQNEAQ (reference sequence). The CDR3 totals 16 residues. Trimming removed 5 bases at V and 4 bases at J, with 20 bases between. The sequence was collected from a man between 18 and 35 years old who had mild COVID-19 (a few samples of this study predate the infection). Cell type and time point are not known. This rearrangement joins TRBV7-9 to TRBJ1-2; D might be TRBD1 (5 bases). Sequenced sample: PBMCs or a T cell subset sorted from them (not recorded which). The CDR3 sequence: CASSAPPRAVRYGYTF. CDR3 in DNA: TGTGCCAGCAGCGCTCCCCCCAGGGCGGTACGCTATGGCTACACCTTC. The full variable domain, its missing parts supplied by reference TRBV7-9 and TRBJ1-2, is DTGVSQNPRHKITKRGQNVTFRCDPISEHNRLYWYRQTLGQGPEFLTYFQNEAQLEKSRLLSDRFSAERPKGSFSTLEIQRTEQGDSAMYLCASSAPPRAVRYGYTFGSGTRLTVV.